This T cell receptor beta chain was obtained from a study of graft-versus-host responses after intestinal transplantation. Comment on this clone: Its antigen is not known.

Libraries were prepared by immunoSEQ multiplex PCR; TCRdb keeps only in-frame clonotypes and omits some of them. The sample contains over 45,000 clones, about 90% of which appear only once. This CDR3 region has 15 residues. V lost 0 bases to trimming and J lost 6 bases; unmatched junction nucleotides: 6. Germline loops: CDR1 MGHRA, CDR2 YSYEKL. Notes on the study in general: Patients with graft-donor T cell macrochimerism had high graft-versus-host to host-versus-graft clonal ratios in allografts.

The TCR sequence derives from a human patient who received an intestinal transplant, so some T cells may come from the graft donor. The specimen comprised PBMCs, sampled 26 days after transplant. The J gene is TRBJ1-2, the V gene TRBV4-1; TRBD1 aligns across 8 bases. CDR3 sequence: CASSQEQGARDGYTF. Written as DNA, the CDR3 is TGCGCCAGCAGCCAAGAGCAGGGGGCGCGGGATGGCTACACCTTC.